This passage covers 18 T cell receptor beta chains from one sample sequenced in a study of blood T cell repertoires in COVID-19. Method: immunoSEQ multiplex PCR; TCRdb's copy keeps in-frame clones and lacks some. This table holds around 200,000 clones, about 85% found once. Input material: peripheral blood. Every receptor here comes from a person aged 70 to 79 with COVID-19, enrolled during active disease.

The genes are TRBV7-8 and TRBJ1-2; 7 bases match TRBD1. The CDR3 sequence is 15 residues long. Germline V gives CDR1 SGHVS, CDR2 FQNEAQ. Trimming took 4 bases from V and 4 from J; bases not matched to a gene: 9. CDR3 protein: CASSSGGTGIYGYTF. The CDR3 bases are TGTGCCAGCAGCTCAGGGGGAACAGGGATCTATGGCTACACCTTC.

The V gene is TRBV6-5, the J gene TRBJ1-2; 8 bases map to TRBD1. Germline CDR1 MNHEY, CDR2 SVGAGI. The CDR3 sequence is 15 residues long. The junction had 3 bases not matched to a gene; V was cut back by 1 base and J by 2 bases. The CDR3 sequence is CASSYWTGTNYGYTF. The CDR3 region has the DNA TGTGCCAGCAGTTACTGGACAGGGACAAACTATGGCTACACCTTC.

This clone has only a few counts. V usage is TRBV7-8 and J usage is TRBJ1-3; possibly TRBD1 for D (6 bases). Trimming pared 5 bases from V and 6 bases from J, leaving 20 bases between. Germline CDR1 is SGHVS and CDR2 is FQNEAQ. The CDR3 is 16 amino acids. The CDR3 reads CASSGTGMRGENTIYF. DNA for the CDR3: TGTGCCAGCAGCGGAACAGGGATGAGAGGTGAAAACACCATATATTTT.

The chain has TRBV7-8 and TRBJ1-5; D possibly corresponds to TRBD1 (6 bases). The germline V and J ends were trimmed by 5 bases and 11 bases, with 34 bases remaining between them. The CDR3 length is 19 residues. Germline loops: CDR1 SGHVS, CDR2 FQNEAQ. The CDR3 DNA reads TGTGCCAGCAGCCGCGGGGGGGCCCTCCTCCCTCGGCAATCATATTCCCAGCATTTT. It is translated as CASSRGGALLPRQSYSQHF.

The chain links TRBV19 to TRBJ2-7; 8 positions match TRBD1. Germline CDR1 LNHDA, CDR2 SQIVND (reference sequence). The CDR3 has 14 amino acids. V lost 5 bases to trimming and J lost 0 bases; unmatched junction nucleotides: 3. CDR3 in DNA: TGTGCCAGTAGTTCGGGACAGGACTCCTACGAGCAGTACTTC. Translating it yields CASSSGQDSYEQYF.

As to this clone: At one boundary the junction diverges from the germline segment, which might be a read error. The chain couples TRBV2 to TRBJ1-3; D gene uncertain. The CDR3 totals 15 residues. The germline gives CDR1 SNHLY, CDR2 FYNNEI. Here the CDR3 DNA reads TGTGCCAGCAGGGAAGGTGGCCGTACCGGAAACACCATATATTTT. Encoded protein: CASREGGRTGNTIYF.

The chain links TRBV3-1 (or the pseudogene TRBV3-2) to TRBJ2-2; 7 positions match TRBD2. CDR1 LGHDT and CDR2 YNNKEL come from the germline V gene (reference sequence). After removal of 5 bases from V and 5 bases from J, the junction contained 8 bases not matched to a gene. This CDR3 region has 15 residues. CDR3: CASSLLAGITGELFF. The DNA of the CDR3 is TGTGCCAGCAGCTTATTAGCGGGTATTACCGGGGAGCTGTTTTTT.

V usage is TRBV28 and J usage is TRBJ2-7; 10 bases are a match to TRBD1. This CDR3 region has 16 residues. The J segment lost 0 bases and the V segment lost 6 bases, leaving 8 bases of the junction unmatched. The germline gives CDR1 MDHEN, CDR2 SYDVKM. This CDR3 is CASRAGTGDPSYEQYF. The CDR3, as DNA: TGTGCCAGCAGGGCCGGGACAGGGGACCCCTCCTACGAGCAGTACTTC.

The rearrangement joins TRBV5-1 to TRBJ2-2; D may be TRBD1 (5 bases). Germline values: CDR1 SGHRS, CDR2 YFSETQ. The CDR3 has 15 amino acids. V dropped 0 bases and J dropped 8 bases, with 14 bases sitting between them. The CDR3 loop reads CASSLAEGVEGELFF. Written as DNA, the CDR3 is TGCGCCAGCAGCTTGGCCGAAGGGGTTGAAGGGGAGCTGTTTTTT.

The chain recombines TRBV2 with TRBJ1-5; D perhaps matches TRBD1 (5 bases). Germline V gene lookup returns CDR1 SNHLY and CDR2 FYNNEI. V was trimmed by 6 bases and J by 4 bases, leaving 13 bases between them. There are 14 residues in the CDR3. In DNA, the CDR3 is TGTGCCAGCAGGGAGACAGAGAGGAATCAGCCCCAGCATTTT. This codes for CASRETERNQPQHF.

V usage is TRBV7-6 and J usage is TRBJ2-1; possible D gene TRBD2, 6 bases. The V gene's germline CDR1 is SGHVS and CDR2 FNYEAQ. The V gene lost 6 bases and the J gene lost 8 bases, with 14 bases spanning the gap. This CDR3 is built from 13 residues. CDR3 sequence reads: CASSPPGGYEQFF. DNA for the CDR3: TGTGCCAGCAGTCCTCCCGGGGGTTATGAGCAGTTCTTC.

V and J are TRBV6-5 and TRBJ2-1; D is perhaps TRBD2 (6 bases). Trimming removed 4 bases from V and 6 bases from J, with 10 bases in between. The CDR3 spans 13 residues. Looked up from germline, CDR1 is MNHEY and CDR2 is SVGAGI. The CDR3 sequence: CASSFGGRNEQFF. The CDR3 bases are TGTGCCAGCAGTTTCGGGGGTCGCAATGAGCAGTTCTTC.

This rearrangement joins TRBV14 to TRBJ1-4; D is perhaps TRBD1 (6 bases). With 1 base removed from V and 5 bases from J, the gap between germline ends came to 17 bases. The CDR3 consists of 17 residues. In germline, CDR1 is SGHDN, CDR2 FVKESK. The CDR3 sequence: CASSQGRGGVGNEKLFF. In DNA, the CDR3 is TGTGCCAGCAGCCAAGGTCGAGGGGGAGTGGGAAATGAAAAACTGTTTTTT.

The sample holds one count of this clone. The chain employs TRBV3-1 (or the pseudogene TRBV3-2) and TRBJ2-2, with D unclear. Looked up from germline, CDR1 is LGHDT and CDR2 is YNNKEL (reference sequence). The CDR3 sequence is 13 residues long. The V end was cut by 0 bases, the J end by 4 bases, with 3 bases between. The CDR3 DNA follows: TGTGCCAGCAGCCAAGATCTCACCGGGGAGCTGTTTTTT. This codes for CASSQDLTGELFF.

V gene TRBV6-5 combines with J gene TRBJ2-7, with TRBD2 as a possible D gene (6 bases). CDR1 is MNHEY and CDR2 is SVGAGI in the germline V gene. The CDR3 consists of 14 residues. The V and J ends lost 6 bases and 2 bases respectively, with 14 bases between them. The CDR3 sequence: CASRGGSSAYEQYF. CDR3 nucleotide sequence: TGTGCCAGCAGAGGCGGATCTAGCGCCTACGAGCAGTACTTC.

The chain is built from TRBV5-6 and TRBJ2-2; 7 bases line up with TRBD2. CDR3 size: 14 residues. CDR1 and CDR2 from the germline V gene are SGHDT and YYEEEE. With V trimmed by 4 bases and J by 7 bases, 7 bases remained unmatched. The CDR3 reads CASSLGREGGELFF. The CDR3 DNA reads TGTGCCAGCAGCCTGGGGAGGGAAGGCGGGGAGCTGTTTTTT.

This clone has just one count. V gene TRBV12-3 or TRBV12-4 combines with J gene TRBJ2-2; possibly TRBD1 for D (6 bases). V was cut by 7 bases and J by 1 base, with 7 bases left in between. This CDR3 has 13 residues. The CDR3 nucleotides read TGTGCCAGCAAAGGGGGGAACACCGGGGAGCTGTTTTTT. The encoded protein is CASKGGNTGELFF.

V gene TRBV6-5 combines with J gene TRBJ1-6, with 10 bases fitting TRBD1. Germline CDR1 reads MNHEY; CDR2 reads SVGAGI. This CDR3 comprises 13 residues. V was pared by 7 bases and J by 10 bases, with 4 bases of the junction left unmatched. CDR3: CASNGQGDSPLHF. CDR3 in DNA: TGTGCCAGCAACGGACAGGGGGACTCACCCCTCCACTTT.